This T cell receptor (beta chain) was documented in a study of blood T cell repertoires in COVID-19. On the study more broadly: Material from acute and convalescent COVID-19 was sourced from the United States, Italy and Spain.

Profiled with immunoSEQ multiplex PCR; TCRdb holds only in-frame clones, not every one. Here the sample spans 50,000 to 70,000 clones, about 66% being singletons. Germline loops: CDR1 ENHRY, CDR2 SYGVKD. The V end lost 0 bases, the J end lost 2 bases, and 10 bases lay between the germline ends. CDR3 size: 15 residues. Sequenced sample: PBMCs or T cells enriched from blood (not recorded which). The chain recombines TRBV10-3 with TRBJ1-1; the D gene is possibly TRBD1 (6 bases). This sequence originates from a woman aged 55 to 70 who had been exposed to COVID-19. The CDR3 region has the DNA TGTGCCATCAGTGAGTCCCAGGGGATTAACACTGAAGCTTTCTTT. Residues: CAISESQGINTEAFF.